This paragraph covers one T cell receptor (beta chain) sequence. What antigen it recognizes has not been identified. The receptor library was made with the immunoSEQ multiplex PCR assay. This is the immuneACCESS table as TCRdb keeps it, with only in-frame sequences that have V and J called. A part of the clones is gone; compared with another copy, unresolved V genes explain less than half, and the rest is unexplained. This sample's clone table shows roughly 200,000 clones. The ten most abundant clones make up roughly 2% of the sample. This record comes from a study of control samples from healthy donors and cancer patients (TCRdb year 2020). Between the V and J ends, shortened by 10 bases and 2 bases respectively, the junction contains 17 bases. Reading the germline V gene gives CDR1 MDHEN and CDR2 SYDVKM. Including the terminal cysteine and phenylalanine, the CDR3 comprises 14 residues. Only the CDR3 portion is preserved as DNA: 42 bases, with reading frame beginning at the first base.

This receptor was obtained from a woman between 25 and 40 years old in good health. The receptor chain draws on TRBV28 and TRBJ1-2; no D segment can be confidently identified. The sample was blood. The CDR3 protein is CATESREVNYGYTF. The DNA sequence is given as TGTGCCACCGAATCAAGGGAGGTAAACTATGGCTACACCTTC.